The source of this T cell receptor beta chain is a study of T cell responses to AZD1222 COVID-19 vaccine. Overall study findings and caveats: Sampling that yielded the repertoires occurred only after the peak T cell response. White British people made up most donors, females outnumbered males, and clonal diversity was possibly underestimated. Nearly half of the spike-specific TCRs reportedly recognize variant regions that carry no mutations.

Turning to this clone: Its antigen is unknown.

Losses at the gene ends were 4 bases for V and 7 bases for J; bases not matched to a gene: 4. The CDR3 runs to 15 residues. The germline gives CDR1 SGDLS, CDR2 YYNGEE. Sequencing used immunoSEQ multiplex PCR; TCRdb keeps in-frame clones, though not all of them. The table records some 140,000 clones, roughly 93% of them present only once. The chain recombines TRBV9 with TRBJ2-1; 14 bases fit TRBD2. The sequence was obtained from an adult in good health. The material was peripheral blood, obtained on day 0 of AZD1222 vaccination. The CDR3 DNA follows: TGTGCCAGCAGCCAGACTAGCGGGAGGGCTAATGAGCAGTTCTTC. This sequence encodes CASSQTSGRANEQFF.